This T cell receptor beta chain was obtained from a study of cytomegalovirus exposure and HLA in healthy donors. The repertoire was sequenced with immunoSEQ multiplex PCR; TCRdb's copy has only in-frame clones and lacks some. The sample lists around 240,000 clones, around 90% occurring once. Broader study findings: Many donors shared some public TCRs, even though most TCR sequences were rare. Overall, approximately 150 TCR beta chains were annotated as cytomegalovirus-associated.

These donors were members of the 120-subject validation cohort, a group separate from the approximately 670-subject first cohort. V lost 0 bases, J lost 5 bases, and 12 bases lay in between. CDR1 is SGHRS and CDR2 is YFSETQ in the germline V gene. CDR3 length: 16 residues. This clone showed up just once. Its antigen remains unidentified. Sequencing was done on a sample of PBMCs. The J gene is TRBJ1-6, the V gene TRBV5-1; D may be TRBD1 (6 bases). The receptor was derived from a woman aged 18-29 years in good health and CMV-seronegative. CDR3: CASSLVGGRDNSPLHF. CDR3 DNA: TGCGCCAGCAGCTTGGTTGGGGGCAGGGATAATTCACCCCTCCACTTT.